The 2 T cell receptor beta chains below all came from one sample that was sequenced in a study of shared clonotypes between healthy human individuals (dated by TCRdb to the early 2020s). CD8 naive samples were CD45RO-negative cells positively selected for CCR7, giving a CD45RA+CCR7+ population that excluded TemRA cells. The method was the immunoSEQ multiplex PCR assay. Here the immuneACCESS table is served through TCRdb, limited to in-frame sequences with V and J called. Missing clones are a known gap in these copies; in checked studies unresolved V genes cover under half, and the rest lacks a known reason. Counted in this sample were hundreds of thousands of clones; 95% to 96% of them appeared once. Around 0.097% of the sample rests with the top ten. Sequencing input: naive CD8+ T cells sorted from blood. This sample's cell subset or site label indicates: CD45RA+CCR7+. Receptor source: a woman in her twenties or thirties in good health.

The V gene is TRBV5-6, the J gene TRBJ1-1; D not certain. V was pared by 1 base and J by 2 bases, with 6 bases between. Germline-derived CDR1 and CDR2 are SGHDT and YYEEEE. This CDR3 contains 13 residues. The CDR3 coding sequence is TGTGCCAGCAGCTTGTCAGCAAACACTGAAGCTTTCTTT. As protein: CASSLSANTEAFF.

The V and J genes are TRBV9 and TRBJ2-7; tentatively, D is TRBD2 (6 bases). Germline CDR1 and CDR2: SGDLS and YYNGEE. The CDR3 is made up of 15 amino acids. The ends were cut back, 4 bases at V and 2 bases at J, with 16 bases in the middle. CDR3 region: CASSPPWGGTYEQYF. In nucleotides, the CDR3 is TGTGCCAGCAGCCCCCCATGGGGCGGGACCTACGAGCAGTACTTC.